One sample yielded the 29 T cell receptor delta chains listed below, sequenced in a study of Vγ9Vδ2 T cells in congenital toxoplasmosis. Template-switch reverse transcription used TRGC- and TRDC-specific primers together in a single tube. Both the TRGC1 and TRGC2 constant genes were targeted by the TRGC primer. TCRdb re-called clones from the reads using CATT. In the table there are fewer than 650 delta-chain clones, roughly 27% of which are singletons. Input material: gamma-delta T cells from blood. These receptors all come from a child under 10 years old born to a mother with Toxoplasma gondii infection during pregnancy, either congenitally infected or uninfected (not recorded which).

In the case of this clone: A far larger clone is one nucleotide away, so this likely arose from a read error. Other DNA sequences in this specimen translate into the identical CDR3. The chain combines TRDV1 with TRDJ1, with TRDD3 matching over 10 bases. Germline values: CDR1 TSWWSYY, CDR2 QGS. The CDR3 is 16 residues long. CDR3 nucleotides: TGTGCTCTTGGAGCTGTACTGGGGGATGACACAGATAAACTCATCTTT. It codes for CALGAVLGDDTDKLIF.

The sample holds a few counts of this clone. The likely explanation is a read error, given a far larger clone one base away. The genes are TRDV1 and TRDJ1; TRDD2 matches 9 bases. Looked up from germline, CDR1 is TSWWSYY and CDR2 is QGS. This CDR3 is 19 amino acids long. Here the CDR3 reads CALGAPSYVPPSHTDKPIF. In DNA, the CDR3 is TGTGCTCTTGGGGCACCTTCCTACGTTCCGCCCAGTCACACCGATAAACCCATCTTT.

This clone was detected a few times. A far larger clone differs by one base, so this is likely a read error. This CDR3 is also generated by other DNA sequences in the sample. The chain has TRDV2 and TRDJ3; 9 positions agree with TRDD3. The CDR3 extends over 22 amino acids. The germline gives CDR1 GEAIGNYY, CDR2 EKD. Here the CDR3 reads CACDTGFSTGGASSWDTRQMFF. The CDR3 DNA follows: TGTGCCTGTGACACCGGATTCAGTACTGGGGGAGCCAGCTCCTGGGACACCCGACAGATGTTTTTT.

This clone was observed a handful of times. This sequence is one base from a far larger clone and is likely a read error. The genes are TRAV38-2/DV8 and TRDJ1, with D hard to call. The better agreement between TRDJ2 and the DNA end casts doubt on the J call. The CDR3 extends over 12 amino acids. Germline V CDR1 and CDR2: TSESDYY, QEAYKQQN. CDR3 region: CASKKYTDKLFF. The CDR3 DNA reads TGTGCTTCCAAAAAGTACACCGATAAACTCTTCTTT.

In this sample, this clone is hyperexpanded. The chain links TRDV3 to TRDJ1, with 12 bases lining up with TRDD3. The CDR3 loop spans 19 amino acids. Germline assignment: CDR1 TVYSNPD and CDR2 GDNSRS (reference sequence). The V gene end was trimmed by 4 bases and the J gene end by 2 bases; junction bases not matched to a gene: 20. The CDR3: CASHPYSATWGIRTDKLIF. The CDR3 DNA follows: TGTGCCTCGCATCCCTACTCCGCGACCTGGGGGATACGGACCGATAAACTCATCTTT. Using reference TRDV3 and TRDJ1 for the parts outside the CDR3, the full variable domain is CDKVTQSSPDQTVASGSEVVLLCTYDTVYSNPDLFWYRIRPDYSFQFVFYGDNSRSEGADFTQGRFSVKHILTQKAFHLVISPVRTEDSATYYCASHPYSATWGIRTDKLIFGKGTRVTVEP.

Comment on this clone: A read error likely explains why the TCRdb protein, taken from a much larger clone, differs from this DNA's translation at residue 18; the protein shown is translated from the DNA. This chain joins TRAV38-2/DV8 and TRDJ1; TRDD2 aligns across 8 bases. CDR3 size: 20 residues. The V gene's germline CDR1 is TSESDYY and CDR2 QEAYKQQN. The CDR3 is CAYRRATSYVVRRSSDKRIF. In DNA, the CDR3 is TGTGCTTATAGGAGAGCAACTTCCTACGTCGTACGCCGGTCGTCCGATAAACGCATCTTT.

This clone came up a few times. With a far larger clone one base away, a read error is the likely cause. The chain carries TRDV3 and TRDJ1, with 8 bases aligning to TRDD3. Looked up from germline, CDR1 is TVYSNPD and CDR2 is GDNSRS (reference sequence). Unmatched junction bases numbered 19, after V lost 4 bases and J lost 0 bases. CDR3 length: 18 residues. The CDR3 protein is CASVFFFGWGIHTDKLIF. CDR3 sequence (DNA): TGTGCCTCCGTCTTCTTTTTCGGGTGGGGGATCCACACCGATAAACTCATCTTT.

This clone was recorded a few times. Its ends do not fully match the called genes, so a read error is possible. The chain joins TRDV1 to TRDJ1; 9 bases are shared with TRDD2. Germline-derived CDR1 and CDR2 are TSWWSYY and QGS. The CDR3 is 22 residues long. The CDR3 nucleotides are TGTGCAGTTACGAACCCTGGGGCCTTCCTACCGTATCGCGAATATACAACCGATAAACGCATCTTT. This sequence encodes CAVTNPGAFLPYREYTTDKRIF.

To note about this clone: This DNA translates differently at residue 6 from the TCRdb protein, which is that of a much larger clone; a read error is likely, and the protein shown is the DNA's own translation. The chain carries TRDV3 and TRDJ1; perhaps TRDD3 as D (6 bases). TCRdb carries no J gene annotation; the J gene was assigned here by matching the DNA with germline. The CDR3 extends over 17 amino acids. Trimming took 1 base from V and 3 from J, leaving 24 bases between them. Germline-derived CDR1 and CDR2 are TVYSNPD and GDNSRS (reference sequence). The CDR3: CAFKRVYGGSRPDKLIF. CDR3 in DNA: TGTGCCTTTAAAAGGGTCTATGGGGGCTCACGGCCCGATAAACTCATCTTT.

With regard to this clone: Only one base separates this from a far larger clonotype, so it likely reflects a read error. The J gene is TRDJ1, the V gene TRDV1; 13 bases map to TRDD3. TCRdb supplies no J gene; here it was assigned by aligning the nucleotide sequence to germline. The junction had 13 bases not matched to a gene; V was cut back by 3 bases and J by 6 bases. The CDR3 has 18 residues. From germline, CDR1 is TSWWSYY and CDR2 QGS. The CDR3 here is CALGDLILGDTGTNKLIF. CDR3 sequence (DNA): TGTGCTCTTGGGGACCTAATACTGGGGGATACGGGAACCAATAAACTCATCTTT.

V and J are TRDV1 and TRDJ3, with 8 positions matching TRDD3. The V and J ends lost 3 bases and 0 bases, in that order; junction bases with no gene match: 13. The CDR3 is 21 amino acids. Germline values: CDR1 TSWWSYY, CDR2 QGS. For the CDR3, the DNA is TGTGCTCTTGGGGACGGGACCCATCGGGGATACCACTCCTGGGACACCCGACAGATGTTTTTC. Translation gives CALGDGTHRGYHSWDTRQMFF.

A remark on this clone: A far larger clone is only one base removed, so a read error is likely. The chain employs TRDV1 and TRDJ1; possible D gene TRDD3, 6 bases. The length of the CDR3 is 13 residues. Germline lookup yields CDR1 TSWWSYY and CDR2 QGS. The CDR3 nucleotides are TGTGCTCCTGGGGAGATAGGGGACGATAAACTCATCTTT. It specifies CAPGEIGDDKLIF.

This clone is hyperexpanded. This rearrangement joins TRDV1 to TRDJ2; D tentatively fits TRDD2 or TRDD3 (8 bases each). From germline, CDR1 is TSWWSYY and CDR2 QGS. Trimming took 5 bases from V and 0 from J, leaving 31 bases between them. CDR3 size: 22 residues. CDR3 DNA: TGTGCTCTTGGGACAGACCTTCCTAGGGCTGGGGGACGAATAGCTTTGACAGCACAACTCTTCTTT. It specifies CALGTDLPRAGGRIALTAQLFF.

The table lists this clone with a few counts. With a far larger clone one base away, a read error is the likely cause. The genes are TRDV3 and TRDJ1, with 12 bases matching TRDD3. TCRdb records no J gene; here it was assigned by comparing the DNA to germline. The V and J ends lost 4 bases and 2 bases, in that order; junction bases with no gene match: 20. The CDR3 length is 19 residues. Germline lookup yields CDR1 TVYSNPD and CDR2 GDNSRS (reference sequence). DNA for the CDR3: TGTGCCTCGCATCCCTACTCCACGACCTGGGGGATACGGACCGATAAACTCATCTTT. Encoded protein: CASHPYSTTWGIRTDKLIF.

In its sample, this clone ranks as medium-sized. A single base separates this from a much larger clone, so it may be a read error. The chain combines TRDV1 with TRDJ1; the D call may be TRDD2 or TRDD3 (6 bases each). Germline values: CDR1 TSWWSYY, CDR2 QGS. Trimming removed 11 bases from V and 2 bases from J, with 42 bases in between. The CDR3 extends over 22 amino acids. This chain's CDR3 is CAVTNPGAFPPYREYTTDKLIF. CDR3 bases: TGTGCTGTTACGAACCCTGGGGCCTTCCCACCGTATCGCGAATATACAACCGATAAACTCATCTTT.

This clone was recorded a few times. Given a far larger clone just one base away, this is likely a sequencing read error. Other nucleotide sequences from this sample produce the same CDR3. The chain employs TRDV1 and TRDJ1; TRDD3 matches 8 bases. The CDR3 has 21 amino acids. Germline V gene sequence: CDR1 TSWWSYY, CDR2 QGS. V lost 1 base, J lost 3 bases, and 22 bases stayed unmatched. Here the CDR3 reads CALGERALLLGGDRVADKLIF. CDR3 nucleotide sequence: TGTGCTCTTGGGGAACGGGCACTCCTACTTGGGGGGGATAGGGTCGCCGATAAACTCATCTTT.

This clone occurred a few times. Given a far larger clone just one base away, this is likely a sequencing read error. The chain joins TRDV2 to TRDJ1; maybe TRDD3 (6 bases). Trimming left V 0 bases short and J 1 base short, with 23 bases between. Germline CDR1 reads GEAIGNYY; CDR2 reads EKD. The CDR3 runs to 19 residues. The CDR3 loop is CACDTVTYTLGDGTDKLIF. For the CDR3, the DNA is TGTGCCTGTGACACCGTGACTTATACTTTAGGGGATGGCACCGATAAACTCATCTTT.

This clone was counted only a few times. The chain uses TRDV2 and TRDJ1; D remains ambiguous. Deletions cut 6 bases from V and 7 bases from J, with 32 bases between. Germline CDR1 and CDR2: GEAIGNYY and EKD. CDR3 length equals 18 residues. The CDR3 DNA sequence: TGTGCCTGTTACAAACCCGGGGTGAGGCAAAACCTAGACGGTAAACTCATCTTT. Translated, it gives CACYKPGVRQNLDGKLIF.

In its sample, this clone was seen once. TCRdb's entry gives the protein of a much larger clone, which mismatches this DNA's translation at residue 7, likely from a read error; the protein reported here is translated from the DNA. The V gene is uncalled and the J gene is TRDJ1; the table's D call, TRDD3, has no DNA check behind it. The CDR3 is 19 residues long. The CDR3 protein is CAPPWPPYVLGAGSDKLIF. The CDR3 coding sequence is TGTGCTCCGCCCTGGCCTCCCTACGTACTGGGGGCGGGCAGCGATAAACTCATCTTT.

A note on this clone: A far larger clone is only one base removed, so a read error is likely. Other DNA variants within this sample encode the same CDR3. This rearrangement joins TRDV1 to TRDJ1, with TRDD3 matching 12 bases. The J gene, absent from TCRdb, was called here by matching the DNA to germline. CDR1 TSWWSYY and CDR2 QGS come from the germline V gene. The CDR3 is 19 residues long. CDR3 coding DNA: TGTGCCCTTGGGGATCCAACTCCGTACTGGGGGATACTCACCGATAAACTCATCTTT. Its translation is CALGDPTPYWGILTDKLIF.

In the case of this clone: It differs at one base from a far larger clone, so likely a read error. Other DNA sequences in the sample encode the same CDR3. The J gene corresponds to TRDJ1; a V gene call is absent; the DNA was not compared with TRDD3, the D call given in the table. The CDR3 contains 19 residues. Here the CDR3 reads CAATVSYCYWPRCDDKLIF. The DNA of the CDR3 is TGTGCTGCTACTGTTTCCTATTGTTACTGGCCTAGATGTGATGATAAACTCATCTTT.

By frequency in the sample, this clone is large. The sample holds other DNA sequences that translate to the same CDR3. V gene TRDV2 combines with J gene TRDJ1, with 9 bases fitting TRDD3. Unmatched junction bases numbered 5, after V lost 3 bases and J lost 1 base. This CDR3 region has 15 residues. Germline CDR1 reads GEAIGNYY; CDR2 reads EKD. The CDR3 DNA reads TGTGCCTGTGACCTACTGGGGGACATCACCGATAAACTCATCTTT. It specifies CACDLLGDITDKLIF.

This clone qualifies as large. The same CDR3 also results from other DNA sequences found in this sample. This chain joins TRDV1 and TRDJ1; 8 bases match TRDD3. V was clipped by 3 bases and J by 0 bases; unmatched bases: 24. The CDR3 is 22 residues long. Germline values: CDR1 TSWWSYY, CDR2 QGS. For the CDR3, the DNA is TGTGCTCTTGGGGAGGGCCGAATTCAGTACTGGGGGCTACCCTCTTACACCGATAAACTCATCTTT. This encodes CALGEGRIQYWGLPSYTDKLIF.

This clone was seen a few times. Only one base separates this from a far larger clonotype, so it likely reflects a read error. This chain connects TRDV1 to TRDJ1; 8 bases are shared with TRDD3. The germline CDR1 and CDR2 sequences are TSWWSYY and QGS. This CDR3 comprises 21 residues. The V segment lost 5 bases and the J segment 3 bases; nucleotides outside the gene matches: 26. CDR3 DNA sequence: TGTGCTCTTGGGAAACGGGCGCTCCTACTTGGGGGGGATAGGGTCGCCGATAAACTCATCTTT. This translates into CALGKRALLLGGDRVADKLIF.

This clone was seen more than once but under ten times. The likely explanation is a read error, given a far larger clone one base away. The J gene is TRDJ1, the V gene TRDV1, with 10 bases lining up with TRDD3. The J segment lost 5 bases and the V segment lost 4 bases, leaving 19 bases of the junction unmatched. The CDR3 is 19 amino acids. Germline V gives CDR1 TSWWSYY, CDR2 QGS. CDR3 protein: CALGVPRDSGGYAQDKLIF. The CDR3 DNA follows: TGTGCTCTTGGGGTCCCACGCGACTCGGGGGGATACGCCCAAGATAAACTCATCTTT.

This clone was seen only a few times. A far larger clone lies a single base away; this is likely a read error. The V and J genes are TRDV1 and TRDJ1; 12 bases fit TRDD3. CDR1 TSWWSYY and CDR2 QGS come from the germline V gene. The CDR3 is 22 amino acids. The chain's CDR3 is CALGESHKLLGDTRTYTDKLTF. For the CDR3, the DNA is TGTGCTCTTGGGGAGTCCCATAAATTGCTGGGGGATACGCGGACGTACACCGATAAACTCACCTTT.

This clone has just a few counts. A far larger clone lies a single base away; this is likely a read error. The chain is built from TRDV3 and TRDJ1; 11 positions agree with TRDD3. This CDR3 comprises 27 residues. Germline V lookup: CDR1 TVYSNPD, CDR2 GDNSRS (reference sequence). CDR3 nucleotide sequence: TGTGCCTTTAAGCCCCAATTCCGGCCCCGCTGGAATACTGGGGGATATGAGGTTTATTTAGGAACCGATAATCTCATCTTT. Protein: CAFKPQFRPRWNTGGYEVYLGTDNLIF.

A note on this clone: Since a far larger clone is one base different, this is likely a read error. Different DNA sequences within this sample yield the same CDR3. This rearrangement joins TRDV2 to TRDJ1; the match to TRDD3 covers 10 bases. No J segment appears in TCRdb, so it was assigned here by matching the sequence to germline. The CDR3 has 18 residues. The V gene's germline CDR1 is GEAIGNYY and CDR2 EKD. After removal of 1 base from V and 2 bases from J, the junction contained 12 bases not matched to a gene. The CDR3 sequence is CACDTKLGGYLRTDKLIF. DNA of the CDR3: TGTGCCTGTGACACAAAGCTTGGGGGATACCTGAGGACCGATAAACTCATCTTT.

This clone appeared a few times. A far larger clone is one base from this, pointing to a likely read error. The chain links TRAV29/DV5 to TRDJ1; 12 bases map to TRDD3. In germline, CDR1 is NSMFDY, CDR2 ISSIKDK. V shed 7 bases, J shed 3 bases, and the junction held 16 bases outside the gene matches. This CDR3 spans 17 amino acids. Written as DNA, the CDR3 is TGTGCAACAAAACAAAGCTGGGGGATACGGGGGGCCGATAAACTCATCTTT. Translation: CATKQSWGIRGADKLIF.